The clone carrying this T cell receptor beta chain was detected ten times or more. The data are from a study of blood T cells in healthy people across ages. At the level of the study: For every two T cells, template switching captured about one barcoded beta molecule.

A J-beta primer mix and a sample-barcoded 5' primer were used in a second PCR of roughly 6 to 11 cycles. Using its own MiXCR run on the 5' RACE reads, TCRdb lists one record per CDR3 protein. This repertoire shows some 760,000 distinct CDR3 sequences, roughly 25% found once; its top ten account for 9.4%. Germline CDR1 is LGHDT and CDR2 is YNNKEL (reference sequence). The CDR3 is 14 residues long. In addition, the sample was reused for a study of T cells of mothers and their children.

This TCR derives from a boy younger than 18 in good health. The sequenced sample consisted of blood. This chain connects TRBV3-1 to TRBJ2-5; D remains unclear. The DNA end is a closer match to TRBJ2-7, so the J assignment may be wrong. The chain's CDR3 is CASSQTASSYEQYF. The CDR3, as DNA: TGTGCCAGCAGCCAAACAGCAAGCTCCTACGAGCAGTACTTC.